These T cell receptor beta chains were read from a single sample in a study of cytomegalovirus exposure and HLA in healthy donors. Sequencing used immunoSEQ multiplex PCR; TCRdb keeps in-frame clones, though not all of them. The table includes around 130,000 clones, roughly 80% detected once. Sequencing was performed on PBMCs. The source of these receptors is a woman between 40 and 50 years old in good health and CMV-seropositive. CDR3s include the opening cysteine and the closing phenylalanine or tryptophan. A D gene is named only where the DNA matches it firmly. The size of a clone is reported for some rows only, either as once, few or many, or as a class for expanded clones.

d_call	v_call	j_call	clone_size	cdr3_nt	cdr3_aa
TRBD1	TRBV18	TRBJ1-5	few	TGTGCCAGCTCACCACCCGGGACAGGGGCGTTGGGCCAGCCCCAGCATTTT	CASSPPGTGALGQPQHF
-	TRBV29-1	TRBJ2-7	-	TGCAGCGTTGTAGACGTCCACGAGCAGTACTTC	CSVVDVHEQYF
TRBD2	TRBV5-4	TRBJ2-1	-	TGTGCCAGCAGCTTGGGGGGGACTAGTGGTGAGCAGTTCTTC	CASSLGGTSGEQFF
TRBD1	TRBV7-8	TRBJ1-6	-	TGTGCCAGCAGCTCCTATCGGGCAGGGGGATATTCACCCCTCCACTTT	CASSSYRAGGYSPLHF
-	TRBV18	TRBJ2-3	-	TGTGCCAGCTCACCACAAAGGGGCTCAGCAGATACGCAGTATTTT	CASSPQRGSADTQYF
-	TRBV6-1	TRBJ2-3	-	TGTGCCAGCAAATCCTCCCCGGTGAGCACAGATACGCAGTATTTT	CASKSSPVSTDTQYF
TRBD1	TRBV7-2	TRBJ1-1	few	TGTGCCAGCAGCTCCCGGGACAGGGCTATAGGCACTGAAGCTTTCTTT	CASSSRDRAIGTEAFF
-	TRBV27	TRBJ2-3	-	TGTGCCAGCAGTTTATCCTTGGCCGCGGGCACAGATACGCAGTATTTT	CASSLSLAAGTDTQYF
-	TRBV27	TRBJ2-3	-	TGTGCCAGCAGACTTACGCCTCGCACAGATACGCAGTATTTT	CASRLTPRTDTQYF
-	TRBV2	TRBJ2-7	-	TGTGCCAGCAAACAATCACAGACAGAGACCTACGAGCAGTACTTC	CASKQSQTETYEQYF
TRBD1	TRBV6-1	TRBJ1-4	-	TGTGCCAGCAGTGACCGGGACAGGGGGAACAGCTTGCGGAGAAAACTGTTTTTT	CASSDRDRGNSLRRKLFF
-	TRBV6-5	TRBJ1-3	-	TGTGCCAGCAGGGCAGGGTTCAAGGAAAACACCATATATTTT	CASRAGFKENTIYF
TRBD1	TRBV7-9	TRBJ1-4	once	TGTGCCAGCAGCGTCTTGGGGACAGGCACTAATGAAAAACTGTTTTTT	CASSVLGTGTNEKLFF
-	TRBV4-1	TRBJ1-2	-	TGCGCCAGCAGCCCGGTCTGGGGGGGGACAAACTATGGCTACACCTTC	CASSPVWGGTNYGYTF
-	TRBV27	TRBJ2-7	-	TGTGCCAGCAGTCCCCTCGGGGACGAGCAGTACTTC	CASSPLGDEQYF
TRBD2	TRBV11-2	TRBJ2-1	-	TGTGCCAGCAGCTTTATAGGACTAGATGCGCTCTTC	CASSFIGLDALF
-	TRBV19	TRBJ2-3	-	TGTGCCAGTACCCTCACAGGGAGCACAGATACGCAGTATTTT	CASTLTGSTDTQYF